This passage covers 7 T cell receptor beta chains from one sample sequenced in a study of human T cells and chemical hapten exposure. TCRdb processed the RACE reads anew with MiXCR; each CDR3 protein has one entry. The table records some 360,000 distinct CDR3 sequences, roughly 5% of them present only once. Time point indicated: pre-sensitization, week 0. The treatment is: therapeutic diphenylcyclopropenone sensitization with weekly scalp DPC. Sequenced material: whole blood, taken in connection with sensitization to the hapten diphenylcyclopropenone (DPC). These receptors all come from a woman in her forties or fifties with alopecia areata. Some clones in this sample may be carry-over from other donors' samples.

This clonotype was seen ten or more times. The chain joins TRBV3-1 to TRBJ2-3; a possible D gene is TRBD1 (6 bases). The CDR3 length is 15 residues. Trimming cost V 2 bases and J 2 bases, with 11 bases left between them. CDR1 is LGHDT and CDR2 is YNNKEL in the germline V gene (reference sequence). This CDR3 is CASSQPDSPTDTQYF. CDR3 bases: TGTGCCAGCAGCCAACCGGACAGCCCCACAGATACGCAGTATTTT.

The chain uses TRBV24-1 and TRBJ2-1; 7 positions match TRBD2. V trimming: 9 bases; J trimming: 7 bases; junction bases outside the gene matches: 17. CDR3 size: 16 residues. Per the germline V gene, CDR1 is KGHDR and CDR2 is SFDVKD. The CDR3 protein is CATEGVTGGTGNEQFF. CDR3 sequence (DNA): TGTGCCACCGAAGGGGTAACGGGAGGAACCGGGAATGAGCAGTTCTTC.

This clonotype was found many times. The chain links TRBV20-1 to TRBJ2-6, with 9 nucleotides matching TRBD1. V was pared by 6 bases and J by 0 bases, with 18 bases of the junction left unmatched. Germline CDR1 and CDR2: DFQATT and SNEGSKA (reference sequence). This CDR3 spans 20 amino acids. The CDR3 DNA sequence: TGCAGTGCCCCCACAATGGGACAGGGTTTCTCATTCTCTGGGGCCAACGTCCTGACTTTC. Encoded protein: CSAPTMGQGFSFSGANVLTF.

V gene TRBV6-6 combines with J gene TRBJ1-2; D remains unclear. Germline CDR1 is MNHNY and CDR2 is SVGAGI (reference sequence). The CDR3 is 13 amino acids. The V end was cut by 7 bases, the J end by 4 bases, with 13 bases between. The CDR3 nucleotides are TGTGCCAGCACCACTCTTGGCTCCTATGGCTACACCTTC. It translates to CASTTLGSYGYTF.

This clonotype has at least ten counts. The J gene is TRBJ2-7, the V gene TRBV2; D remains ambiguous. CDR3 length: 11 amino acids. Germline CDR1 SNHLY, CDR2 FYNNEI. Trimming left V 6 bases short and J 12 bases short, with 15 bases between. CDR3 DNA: TGTGCCAGCAGGAGCGCACCTGTCGGGTACTTC. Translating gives CASRSAPVGYF. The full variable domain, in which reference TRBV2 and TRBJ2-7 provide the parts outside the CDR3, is EPEVTQTPSHQVTQMGQEVILRCVPISNHLYFYWYRQILGQKVEFLVSFYNNEISEKSEIFDDQFSVERPDGSNFTLKIRSTKLEDSAMYFCASRSAPVGYFGPGTRLTVT.

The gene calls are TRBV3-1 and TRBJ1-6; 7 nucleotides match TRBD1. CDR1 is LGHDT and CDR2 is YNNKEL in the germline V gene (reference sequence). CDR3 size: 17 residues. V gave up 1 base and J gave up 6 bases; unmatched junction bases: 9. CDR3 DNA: TGTGCCAGCAGCCAAGGGGGGAGAGGGGGCTTTAATTCACCCCTCCACTTT. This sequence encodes CASSQGGRGGFNSPLHF.

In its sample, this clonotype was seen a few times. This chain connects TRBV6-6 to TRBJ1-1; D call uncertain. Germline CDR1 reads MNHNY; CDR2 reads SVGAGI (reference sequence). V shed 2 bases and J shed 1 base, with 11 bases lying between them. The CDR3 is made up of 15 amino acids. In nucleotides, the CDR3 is TGTGCCAGCAGTTACACTGGACTTAAGAACACTGAAGCTTTCTTT. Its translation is CASSYTGLKNTEAFF.